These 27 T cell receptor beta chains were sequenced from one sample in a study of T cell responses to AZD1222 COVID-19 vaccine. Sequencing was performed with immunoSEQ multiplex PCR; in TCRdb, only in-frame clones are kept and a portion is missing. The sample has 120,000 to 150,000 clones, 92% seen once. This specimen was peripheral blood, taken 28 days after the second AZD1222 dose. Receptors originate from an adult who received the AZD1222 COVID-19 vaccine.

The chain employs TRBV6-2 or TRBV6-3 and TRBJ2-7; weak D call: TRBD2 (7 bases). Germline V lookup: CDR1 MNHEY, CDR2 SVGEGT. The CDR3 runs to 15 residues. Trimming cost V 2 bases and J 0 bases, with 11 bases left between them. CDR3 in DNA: TGTGCCAGCAGTTACCGGGGGGCTGGCTCCTACGAGCAGTACTTC. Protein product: CASSYRGAGSYEQYF.

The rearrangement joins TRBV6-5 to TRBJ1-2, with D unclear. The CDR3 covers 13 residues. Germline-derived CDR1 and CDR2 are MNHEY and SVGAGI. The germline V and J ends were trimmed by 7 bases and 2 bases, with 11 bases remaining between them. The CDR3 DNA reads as TGTGCCAGCACCAAGGACCGCAACTATGGCTACACCTTC. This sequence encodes CASTKDRNYGYTF.

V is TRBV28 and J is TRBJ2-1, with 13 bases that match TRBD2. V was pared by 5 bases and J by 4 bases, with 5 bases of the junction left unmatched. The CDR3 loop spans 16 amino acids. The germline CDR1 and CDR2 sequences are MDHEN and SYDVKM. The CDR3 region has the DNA TGTGCCAGCAGTACTAGCGGGGGGGCCAAGTACAATGAGCAGTTCTTC. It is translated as CASSTSGGAKYNEQFF.

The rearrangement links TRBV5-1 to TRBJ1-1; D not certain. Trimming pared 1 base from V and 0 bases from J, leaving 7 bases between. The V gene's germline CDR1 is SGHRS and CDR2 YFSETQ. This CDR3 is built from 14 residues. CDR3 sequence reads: CASSLTVMNTEAFF. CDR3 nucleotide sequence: TGCGCCAGCAGCTTGACAGTCATGAACACTGAAGCTTTCTTT. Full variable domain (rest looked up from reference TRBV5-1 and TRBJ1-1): KAGVTQTPRYLIKTRGQQVTLSCSPISGHRSVSWYQQTPGQGLQFLFEYFSETQRNKGNFPGRFSGRQFSNSRSEMNVSTLELGDSALYLCASSLTVMNTEAFFGQGTRLTVV.

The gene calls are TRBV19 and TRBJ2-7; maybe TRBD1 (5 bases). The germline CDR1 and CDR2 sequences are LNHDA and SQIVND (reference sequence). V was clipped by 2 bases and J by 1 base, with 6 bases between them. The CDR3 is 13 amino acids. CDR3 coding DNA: TGTGCCAGTAGTATACCAGGGTCCTACGAGCAGTACTTC. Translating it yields CASSIPGSYEQYF. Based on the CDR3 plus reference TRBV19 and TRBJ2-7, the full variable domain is DGGITQSPKYLFRKEGQNVTLSCEQNLNHDAMYWYRQDPGQGLRLIYYSQIVNDFQKGDIAEGYSVSREKKESFPLTVTSAQKNPTAFYLCASSIPGSYEQYFGPGTRLTVT.

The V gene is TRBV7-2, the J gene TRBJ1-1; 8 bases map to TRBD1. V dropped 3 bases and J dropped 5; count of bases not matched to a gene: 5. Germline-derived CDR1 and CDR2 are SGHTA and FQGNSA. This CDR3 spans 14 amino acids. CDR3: CASSFRDRGTEAFF. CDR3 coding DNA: TGTGCCAGCAGCTTTAGAGACAGGGGTACTGAAGCTTTCTTT.

The CDR3 protein is CASSPRGYESGRLDTQYF. The CDR3 region has the DNA TGTGCCAGCAGCCCCCGGGGGTACGAAAGCGGGAGGTTAGATACGCAGTATTTT. The chain combines TRBV11-2 with TRBJ2-3, with 9 nucleotides matching TRBD2. The CDR3 is 18 residues long. Per germline, CDR1 SGHAT and CDR2 FQNNGV. Trimming at V came to 5 bases and at J to 5 bases, leaving 17 bases not matched to a gene.

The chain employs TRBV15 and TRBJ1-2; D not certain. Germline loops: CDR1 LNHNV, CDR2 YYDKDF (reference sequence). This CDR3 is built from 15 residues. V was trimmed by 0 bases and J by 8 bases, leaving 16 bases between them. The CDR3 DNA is TGTGCCACCAGCAGAGATAGAGCACAGAGGTGGGGCTACACCTTC. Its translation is CATSRDRAQRWGYTF. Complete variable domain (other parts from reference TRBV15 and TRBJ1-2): DAMVIQNPRYQVTQFGKPVTLSCSQTLNHNVMYWYQQKSSQAPKLLFHYYDKDFNNEADTPDNFQSRRPNTSFCFLDIRSPGLGDTAMYLCATSRDRAQRWGYTFGSGTRLTVV.

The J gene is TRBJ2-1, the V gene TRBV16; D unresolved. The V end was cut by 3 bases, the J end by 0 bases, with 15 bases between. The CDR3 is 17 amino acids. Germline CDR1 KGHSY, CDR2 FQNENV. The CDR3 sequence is CASSHPRPPSSYNEQFF. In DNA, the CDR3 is TGTGCCAGCAGCCATCCCCGCCCACCAAGCTCCTACAATGAGCAGTTCTTC.

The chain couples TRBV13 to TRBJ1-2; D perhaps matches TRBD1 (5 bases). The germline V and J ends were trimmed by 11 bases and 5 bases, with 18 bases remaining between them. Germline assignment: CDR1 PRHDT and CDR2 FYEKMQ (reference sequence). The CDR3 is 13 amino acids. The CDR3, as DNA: TGTGCCTCGGGAGGAGGGGCGCCGTATGGCTACACCTTC. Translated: CASGGGAPYGYTF. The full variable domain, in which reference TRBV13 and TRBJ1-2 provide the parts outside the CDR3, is AAGVIQSPRHLIKEKRETATLKCYPIPRHDTVYWYQQGPGQDPQFLISFYEKMQSDKGSIPDRFSAQQFSDYHSELNMSSLELGDSALYFCASGGGAPYGYTFGSGTRLTVV.

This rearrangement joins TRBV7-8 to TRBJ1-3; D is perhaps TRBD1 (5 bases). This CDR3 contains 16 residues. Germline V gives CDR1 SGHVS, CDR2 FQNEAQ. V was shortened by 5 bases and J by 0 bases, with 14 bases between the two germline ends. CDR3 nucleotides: TGTGCCAGCAGCCTACGGGACCTGAACTCTGGAAACACCATATATTTT. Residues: CASSLRDLNSGNTIYF.

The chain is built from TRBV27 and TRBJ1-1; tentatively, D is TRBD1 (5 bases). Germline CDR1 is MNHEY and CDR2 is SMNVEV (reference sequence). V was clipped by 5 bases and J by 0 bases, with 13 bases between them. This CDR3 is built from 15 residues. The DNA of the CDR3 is TGTGCCAGCAGTCGGCGATTGGGGGTGAACACTGAAGCTTTCTTT. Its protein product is CASSRRLGVNTEAFF.

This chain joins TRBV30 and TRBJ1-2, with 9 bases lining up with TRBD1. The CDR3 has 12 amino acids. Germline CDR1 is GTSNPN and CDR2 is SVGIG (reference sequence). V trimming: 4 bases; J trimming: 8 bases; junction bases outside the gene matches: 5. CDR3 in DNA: TGTGCCTGGAACCGGGACAGGGACGGCTACACCTTC. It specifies CAWNRDRDGYTF.

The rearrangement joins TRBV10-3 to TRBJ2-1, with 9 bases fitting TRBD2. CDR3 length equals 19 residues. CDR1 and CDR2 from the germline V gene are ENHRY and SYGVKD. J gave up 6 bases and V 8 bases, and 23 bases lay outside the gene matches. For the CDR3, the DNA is TGTGCCATCGGAGGGGCGTTAGACAGACTAGCGGCCGGGGGCAATGAGCAGTTCTTC. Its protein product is CAIGGALDRLAAGGNEQFF.

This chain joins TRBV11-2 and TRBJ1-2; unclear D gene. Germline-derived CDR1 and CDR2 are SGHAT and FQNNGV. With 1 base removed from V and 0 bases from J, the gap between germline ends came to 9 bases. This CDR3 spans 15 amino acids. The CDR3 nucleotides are TGTGCCAGCAGCTTAGGGCAGGAGACTAACTATGGCTACACCTTC. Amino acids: CASSLGQETNYGYTF.

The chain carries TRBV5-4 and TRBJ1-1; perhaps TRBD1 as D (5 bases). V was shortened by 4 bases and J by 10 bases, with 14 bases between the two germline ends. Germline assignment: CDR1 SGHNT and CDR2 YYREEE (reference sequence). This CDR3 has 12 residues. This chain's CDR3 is CASSRPGEGAFF. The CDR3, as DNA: TGTGCCAGCAGCCGGCCGGGGGAGGGAGCTTTCTTT.

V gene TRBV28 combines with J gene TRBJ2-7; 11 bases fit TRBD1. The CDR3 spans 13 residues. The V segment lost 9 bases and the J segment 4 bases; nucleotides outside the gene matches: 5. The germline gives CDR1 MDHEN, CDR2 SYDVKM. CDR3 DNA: TGTGCCAGGGACAGGGGGCGATCGTACGAGCAGTACGTC. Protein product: CARDRGRSYEQYV.

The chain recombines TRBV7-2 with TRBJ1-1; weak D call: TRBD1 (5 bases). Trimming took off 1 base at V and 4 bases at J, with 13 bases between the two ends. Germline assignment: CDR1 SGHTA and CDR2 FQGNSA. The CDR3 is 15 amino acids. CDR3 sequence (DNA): TGTGCCAGCAGCTTAGGCAGGGTGGGGGGCACTGAAGCTTTCTTT. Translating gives CASSLGRVGGTEAFF.

The CDR3 sequence: CASTGGDYLSGANVLTF. The CDR3 DNA sequence: TGTGCCAGTACGGGGGGGGACTACCTATCTGGGGCCAACGTCCTGACTTTC. This chain uses TRBV19 with TRBJ2-6; 8 bases agree with TRBD2. Trimming removed 7 bases from V and 1 base from J; junction bases left unmatched: 9. The CDR3 runs to 17 residues. Germline V CDR1 and CDR2: LNHDA, SQIVND (reference sequence).

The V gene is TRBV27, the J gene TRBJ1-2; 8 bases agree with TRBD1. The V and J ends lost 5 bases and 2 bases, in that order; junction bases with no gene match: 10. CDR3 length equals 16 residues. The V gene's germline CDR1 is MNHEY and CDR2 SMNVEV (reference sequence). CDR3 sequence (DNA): TGTGCCAGCAGTAGGGTTGGACAGGGTGGGAACTATGGCTACACCTTC. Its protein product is CASSRVGQGGNYGYTF.

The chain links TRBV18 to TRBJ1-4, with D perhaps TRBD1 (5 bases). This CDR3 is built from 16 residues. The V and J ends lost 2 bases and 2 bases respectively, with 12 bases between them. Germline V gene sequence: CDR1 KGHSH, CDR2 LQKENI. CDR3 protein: CASSPSSGATNEKLFF. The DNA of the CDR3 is TGTGCCAGCTCACCATCTTCCGGGGCCACTAATGAAAAACTGTTTTTT. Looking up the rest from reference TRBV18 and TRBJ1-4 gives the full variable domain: NAGVMQNPRHLVRRRGQEARLRCSPMKGHSHVYWYRQLPEEGLKFMVYLQKENIIDESGMPKERFSAEFPKEGPSILRIQQVVRGDSAAYFCASSPSSGATNEKLFFGSGTQLSVL.

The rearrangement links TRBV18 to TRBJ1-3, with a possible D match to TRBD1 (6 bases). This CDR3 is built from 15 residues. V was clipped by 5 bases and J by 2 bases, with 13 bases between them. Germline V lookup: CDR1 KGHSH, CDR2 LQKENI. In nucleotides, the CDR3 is TGTGCCAGCTCAGTCGGGACATACGCTGGAAACACCATATATTTT. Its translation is CASSVGTYAGNTIYF.

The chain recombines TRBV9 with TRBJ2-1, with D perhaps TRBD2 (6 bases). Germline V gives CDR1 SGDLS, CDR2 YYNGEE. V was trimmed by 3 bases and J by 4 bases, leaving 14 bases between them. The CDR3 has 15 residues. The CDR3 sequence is CASSEGTLRYNEQFF. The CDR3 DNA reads TGTGCCAGCAGCGAGGGGACTTTGCGGTACAATGAGCAGTTCTTC.

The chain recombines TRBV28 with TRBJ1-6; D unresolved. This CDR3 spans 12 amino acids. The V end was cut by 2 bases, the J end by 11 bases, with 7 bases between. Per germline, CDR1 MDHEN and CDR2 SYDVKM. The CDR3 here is CASSLRITPLHF. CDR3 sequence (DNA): TGTGCCAGCAGTTTAAGGATAACACCCCTCCACTTT.

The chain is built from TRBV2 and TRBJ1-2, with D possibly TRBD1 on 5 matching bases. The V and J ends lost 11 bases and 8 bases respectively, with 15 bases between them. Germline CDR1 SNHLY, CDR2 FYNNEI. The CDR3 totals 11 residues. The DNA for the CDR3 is TGTGCCGGGACGGTGACGGCGGGCTACACCTTC. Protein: CAGTVTAGYTF. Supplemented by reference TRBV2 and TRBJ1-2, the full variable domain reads EPEVTQTPSHQVTQMGQEVILRCVPISNHLYFYWYRQILGQKVEFLVSFYNNEISEKSEIFDDQFSVERPDGSNFTLKIRSTKLEDSAMYFCAGTVTAGYTFGSGTRLTVV.

The CDR3 nucleotides are TGTGCCAGCAGCCCGACCCGTACCGGGACAGCTCTTGGCTACACCTTC. Its protein is CASSPTRTGTALGYTF. The rearrangement uses TRBV3-1 (or the pseudogene TRBV3-2) and TRBJ1-2; 7 bases align to TRBD1. Germline values: CDR1 LGHDT, CDR2 YNNKEL (reference sequence). CDR3 length: 16 amino acids. V lost 4 bases and J lost 7; bases outside the gene matches: 15.

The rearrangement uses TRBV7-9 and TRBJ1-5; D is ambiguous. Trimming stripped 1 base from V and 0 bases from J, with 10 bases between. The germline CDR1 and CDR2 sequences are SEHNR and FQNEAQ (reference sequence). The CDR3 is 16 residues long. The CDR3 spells CASSLGEGNSNQPQHF. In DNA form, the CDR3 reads TGTGCCAGCAGCTTAGGGGAAGGGAATAGCAATCAGCCCCAGCATTTT.